This TCR beta chain was obtained from a study of T cells in Graves' hyperthyroidism and ophthalmopathy. Study-wide results and limits: From stable hyperthyroidism, ophthalmopathy was set apart by a 13 V-J model. Blood also carried most thyroid clonotypes expanded above 0.001. Progression to ophthalmopathy was predicted a median of 6.5 months early.

This clonotype has ten or more counts. Its target is unknown. Germline V gene sequence: CDR1 SGHTA, CDR2 FQGNSA. V lost 4 bases and J lost 3; bases outside the gene matches: 8. The CDR3 extends over 15 amino acids. Together with thyroid ultrasound, orbital computed tomography, serum thyroxine and TRAb, clinical symptoms were used for diagnoses. Amplification of TCR beta CDR3 regions was performed using RNA transcripts as template. Carried out on the TCR CDR3, a first-round RT-PCR used the HTBI primer set. MiXCR was run by TCRdb on the multiplex PCR reads, yielding one entry per CDR3 protein. The data contain fewer than 550,000 distinct CDR3 sequences, approximately 25% of them singletons.

The sequenced sample was blood. The rearrangement links TRBV7-2 to TRBJ2-7, with 8 bases that match TRBD1. This clonotype was obtained from a woman aged 25 to 39 with Graves' ophthalmopathy. DNA of the CDR3: TGTGCCAGCAGCTCCAGGGGGCTCCGAATCTACGAGCAGTACTTC. This codes for CASSSRGLRIYEQYF.